The 15 T cell receptor beta chains given below trace back to one sample, sequenced in a study of T cell responses to AZD1222 COVID-19 vaccine (dated by TCRdb to the early 2020s). Libraries were prepared through the immunoSEQ multiplex PCR assay. As stored in TCRdb, this immuneACCESS dataset retains in-frame rearrangements with V and J assigned. A fraction of the clones does not appear; measured against another copy, unresolved V genes explain less than half of the discrepancy, and the remainder lacks a known reason. The sample table holds 150,000 to 200,000 clones, of which 80% to 90% were seen once. Clones ranked in the top ten supply roughly 6% of the sample. What this sample's time point label stands for: baseline before first vaccination. The sequenced sample was peripheral blood, obtained on day 0 of AZD1222 vaccination. The source of these receptors is an adult in good health.

The V and J genes are TRBV5-1 and TRBJ1-4, with D possibly matching TRBD1 (6 bases). The germline V gene encodes CDR1 SGHRS and CDR2 YFSETQ. Trimming stripped 0 bases from V and 4 bases from J, with 10 bases between. The CDR3 covers 15 residues. The DNA for the CDR3 is TGCGCCAGCAGCTTGGGGAGACAGGTTAATGAAAAACTGTTTTTT. Encoded protein: CASSLGRQVNEKLFF.

The chain combines TRBV6-2 or TRBV6-3 with TRBJ2-6; D unclear. The CDR3 is made up of 21 amino acids. The V gene lost 0 bases and the J gene lost 0 bases, with 21 bases spanning the gap. From germline, CDR1 is MNHEY and CDR2 SVGEGT. CDR3 nucleotide sequence: TGTGCCAGCAGTTACTCGTCGGGCGAAATAAACGATATCTCTGGGGCCAACGTCCTGACTTTC. It encodes CASSYSSGEINDISGANVLTF.

The V and J genes are TRBV6-5 and TRBJ2-3; 7 bases are shared with TRBD2. Germline loops: CDR1 MNHEY, CDR2 SVGAGI. This CDR3 spans 14 amino acids. J was trimmed by 9 bases and V by 2 bases; bases with no gene match: 8. CDR3 loop: CASSYPKREGTQYF. CDR3 in DNA: TGTGCCAGCAGTTACCCGAAGCGGGAAGGGACGCAGTATTTT.

This clone was observed a handful of times. V is TRBV7-9 and J is TRBJ2-6; a possible D gene is TRBD1 (6 bases). V dropped 7 bases and J dropped 0 bases, with 16 bases sitting between them. This CDR3 contains 17 residues. The germline V gene encodes CDR1 SEHNR and CDR2 FQNEAQ (reference sequence). The chain's CDR3 is CASKGGPLLSGANVLTF. The DNA for the CDR3 is TGTGCCAGCAAAGGGGGACCTTTACTCTCTGGGGCCAACGTCCTGACTTTC.

This clone occurred once. The rearrangement links TRBV6-2 or TRBV6-3 to TRBJ1-5; D not certain. The CDR3 loop spans 13 amino acids. V dropped 0 bases and J dropped 6 bases, with 6 bases sitting between them. Germline values: CDR1 MNHEY, CDR2 SVGEGT. CDR3 nucleotide sequence: TGTGCCAGCAGTTACTCGTTCGCTCAGCCCCAGCATTTT. Protein: CASSYSFAQPQHF.

This chain links TRBV10-3 with TRBJ1-4; tentatively, D is TRBD1 (6 bases). Germline CDR1 reads ENHRY; CDR2 reads SYGVKD. The CDR3 has 19 residues. Trimming shortened V by 2 bases and J by 0 bases, and 19 bases separated the two germline ends. The CDR3 DNA sequence: TGTGCCATCAGTGAGAGGCCATGGCAGGGGAGGGCAACTAATGAAAAACTGTTTTTT. It encodes CAISERPWQGRATNEKLFF.

The chain employs TRBV2 and TRBJ2-7, with 8 bases fitting TRBD2. The CDR3 runs 13 residues. Germline CDR1 reads SNHLY; CDR2 reads FYNNEI. The trim removed 6 bases at V and 3 bases at J, leaving 4 bases unmatched. CDR3 region: CASSGGAGYEQYF. The CDR3 DNA reads as TGTGCCAGCAGCGGGGGGGCCGGCTACGAGCAGTACTTC.

V and J are TRBV27 and TRBJ1-1; TRBD1 matches at 7 bases. V lost 8 bases to trimming and J lost 4 bases; unmatched junction nucleotides: 7. CDR1 and CDR2 from the germline V gene are MNHEY and SMNVEV (reference sequence). The length of the CDR3 is 13 residues. The CDR3 loop is CASGERDSTEAFF. The DNA for the CDR3 is TGTGCCAGCGGGGAGAGGGACAGCACTGAAGCTTTCTTT.

The chain combines TRBV28 with TRBJ1-5, with 8 bases matching TRBD1. Trimming at V came to 3 bases and at J to 6 bases, leaving 7 bases not matched to a gene. CDR1 and CDR2 (germline): MDHEN, SYDVKM. The CDR3 spans 15 residues. CDR3 in DNA: TGTGCCAGCAGTTTTGACAGGGGTAGGGGTCAGCCCCAGCATTTT. This gives the protein CASSFDRGRGQPQHF.

V and J are TRBV5-1 and TRBJ2-5, with 7 bases fitting TRBD1. Germline V gives CDR1 SGHRS, CDR2 YFSETQ. The junction had 1 base not matched to a gene; V was cut back by 5 bases and J by 3 bases. The CDR3 is 12 amino acids. CDR3 coding DNA: TGCGCCAGCAGACAGGGGAAAGAGACCCAGTACTTC. This translates into CASRQGKETQYF.

This clone was observed a handful of times. The chain employs TRBV24-1 and TRBJ1-5; D possibly corresponds to TRBD1 (6 bases). Trimming removed 4 bases from V and 4 bases from J, with 19 bases in between. The CDR3 is made up of 17 amino acids. Germline CDR1 and CDR2: KGHDR and SFDVKD. CDR3 region: CATSEAGGQGLNQPQHF. The CDR3 bases are TGTGCCACCAGTGAAGCCGGGGGCCAGGGGCTAAATCAGCCCCAGCATTTT.

V is TRBV19 and J is TRBJ2-1, with 7 bases fitting TRBD2. CDR3 length: 16 amino acids. In germline, CDR1 is LNHDA, CDR2 SQIVND (reference sequence). The ends lost 5 bases at V and 0 bases at J; junction bases unmatched: 7. The DNA of the CDR3 is TGTGCCAGTAGTTCATACGGGACTAACTCCTACAATGAGCAGTTCTTC. Protein product: CASSSYGTNSYNEQFF.

The chain combines TRBV5-4 with TRBJ1-2; possible D gene TRBD1, 5 bases. The CDR3 contains 13 residues. The ends were cut back, 0 bases at V and 6 bases at J, with 9 bases in the middle. Germline CDR1 and CDR2: SGHNT and YYREEE (reference sequence). CDR3 protein: CASSLDRIDGYTF. CDR3 nucleotides: TGTGCCAGCAGCTTGGACAGGATCGATGGCTACACCTTC.

This chain joins TRBV18 and TRBJ2-1; 9 nucleotides match TRBD1. This CDR3 is built from 15 residues. Germline lookup yields CDR1 KGHSH and CDR2 LQKENI. Losses at the gene ends were 5 bases for V and 3 bases for J; bases not matched to a gene: 5. The DNA of the CDR3 is TGTGCCAGCTCATTTGGACAGGGGAACTACAATGAGCAGTTCTTC. Amino acid sequence: CASSFGQGNYNEQFF.

This clone was recorded once. The rearrangement links TRBV21-1 to TRBJ2-3; the table's D call, TRBD1, was not checked against the DNA. TRBV21-1 is described as a pseudogene. There are 16 residues in the CDR3. CDR3 nucleotides: TGTGCCAGCAGCAAAGGGGGGACAGGCAACACAGATACGCAGTATTTT. Its translation: CASSKGGTGNTDTQYF.